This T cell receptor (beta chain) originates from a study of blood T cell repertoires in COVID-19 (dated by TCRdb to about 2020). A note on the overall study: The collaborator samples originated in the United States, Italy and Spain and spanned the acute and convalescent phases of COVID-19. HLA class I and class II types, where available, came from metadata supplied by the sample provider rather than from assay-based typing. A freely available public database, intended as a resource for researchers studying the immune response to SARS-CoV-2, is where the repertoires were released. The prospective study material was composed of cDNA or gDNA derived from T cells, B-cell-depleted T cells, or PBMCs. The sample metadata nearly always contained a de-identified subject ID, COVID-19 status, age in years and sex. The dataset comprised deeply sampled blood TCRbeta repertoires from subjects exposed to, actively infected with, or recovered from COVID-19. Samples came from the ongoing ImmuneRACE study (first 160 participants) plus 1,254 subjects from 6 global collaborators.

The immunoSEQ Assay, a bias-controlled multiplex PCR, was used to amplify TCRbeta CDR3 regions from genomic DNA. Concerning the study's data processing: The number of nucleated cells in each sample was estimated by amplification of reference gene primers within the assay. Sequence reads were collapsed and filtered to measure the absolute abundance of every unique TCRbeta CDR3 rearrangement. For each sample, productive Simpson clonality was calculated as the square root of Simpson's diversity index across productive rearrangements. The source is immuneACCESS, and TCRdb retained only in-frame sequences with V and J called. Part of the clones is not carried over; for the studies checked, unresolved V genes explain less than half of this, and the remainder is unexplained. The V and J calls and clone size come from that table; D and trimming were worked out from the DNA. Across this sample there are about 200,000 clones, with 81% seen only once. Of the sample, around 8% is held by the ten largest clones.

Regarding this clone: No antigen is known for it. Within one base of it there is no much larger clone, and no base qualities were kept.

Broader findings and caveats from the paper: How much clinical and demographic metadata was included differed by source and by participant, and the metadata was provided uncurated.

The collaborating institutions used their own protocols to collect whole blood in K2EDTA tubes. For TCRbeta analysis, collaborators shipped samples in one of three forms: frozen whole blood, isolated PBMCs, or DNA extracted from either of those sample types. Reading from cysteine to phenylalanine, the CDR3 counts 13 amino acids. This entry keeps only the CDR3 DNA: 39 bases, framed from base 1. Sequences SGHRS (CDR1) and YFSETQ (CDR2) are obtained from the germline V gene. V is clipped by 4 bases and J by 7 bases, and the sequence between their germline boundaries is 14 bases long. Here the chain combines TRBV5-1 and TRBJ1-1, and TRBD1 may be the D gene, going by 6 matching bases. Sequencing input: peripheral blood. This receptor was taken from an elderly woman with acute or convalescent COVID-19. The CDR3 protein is CASSTGTNGEAFF. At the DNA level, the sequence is TGCGCCAGCAGCACAGGGACCAACGGTGAAGCTTTCTTT.